This T cell receptor beta chain was observed in a study of OX40 agonist ivuxolimab in advanced cancers. This CDR3 region has 15 residues. The germline V gene encodes CDR1 MGHRA and CDR2 YSYEKL. V dropped 5 bases and J dropped 4 bases, with 14 bases sitting between them. Profiling relied on immunoSEQ multiplex PCR, and the TCRdb table lists in-frame clones only, not all of them. In the table there are around 72,000 clones, 80% to 90% of which are singletons. This sample comprised CD4+ or CD8+ T cells sorted from blood, obtained in a trial of the OX40 agonist ivuxolimab. The chain uses TRBV4-1 and TRBJ2-2, with D perhaps matching TRBD1 (6 bases). This clonotype was obtained from an adult with an advanced solid tumor such as melanoma, head and neck, liver or kidney cancer. The CDR3 DNA is TGCGCCAGCAGCAGGGACAACCGGTTCACCGGGGAGCTGTTTTTT. Translating it yields CASSRDNRFTGELFF.